Listed below are T cell receptor beta chains from one sample, sequenced in a study of tumor-infiltrating lymphocytes in primary liver carcinoma. A single record per CDR3 protein comes from TCRdb applying MiXCR to the multiplex PCR reads. The sample includes about 120,000 distinct CDR3 sequences, about two thirds seen only once; the top ten take about 8%. The sample comprised tumor-adjacent normal liver tissue. The receptors stem from a woman aged 55-75 years with primary liver carcinoma and hepatitis B virus infection. Both conserved end residues are part of each CDR3. Each record gives: CDR3 length, J gene, V gene, D gene, CDR3 protein. The D gene is left open where the match is weak.

17 | TRBJ2-3 | TRBV6-5 | TRBD2 | CASSRLAPSGGTDTQYF
14 | TRBJ2-1 | TRBV28 | . | CASSILRTAYEQFF
13 | TRBJ2-7 | TRBV11-3 | . | CTSSLRRKYEQYF
12 | TRBJ1-2 | TRBV25-1 | . | CASYRSPYGYTF
14 | TRBJ1-1 | TRBV5-4 | . | CASSLTYRNTEAFF
14 | TRBJ2-7 | TRBV6-5 | . | CAGSSAGDRNEQYF
16 | TRBJ1-5 | TRBV5-6 | TRBD1 | CASCLAGTGDNQPRHF
15 | TRBJ2-3 | TRBV15 | TRBD2 | CATSRGLAGGDAQYF
14 | TRBJ2-4 | TRBV28 | . | CVSRKGGPGNIQYF
16 | TRBJ2-3 | TRBV5-1 | . | CASRGGGGSSTDTQYF
15 | TRBJ2-1 | TRBV5-1 | . | CASIETGGSYNEQFF
15 | TRBJ2-7 | TRBV6-1 | . | CAGGVVQGGNDEQYF
15 | TRBJ2-1 | TRBV24-1 | . | CATERRRARDNEQFF
15 | TRBJ2-7 | TRBV12-3/TRBV12-4 | TRBD1 | CTSSSIGTGFFEQYF
15 | TRBJ2-7 | TRBV5-4 | . | CASGQRGVLSYEQYF
12 | TRBJ2-1 | TRBV11-1 | . | CACNSKADEQFF
16 | TRBJ2-5 | TRBV7-3 | TRBD2 | CASSFPGLGLQETQYF
13 | TRBJ1-5 | TRBV29-1 | . | CNVARDNDQPQHF
15 | TRBJ2-7 | TRBV6-5 | . | CASSYRFTGPYEQYF
15 | TRBJ2-5 | TRBV6-1 | TRBD1 | CASSESRTGGQTQYF
15 | TRBJ2-3 | TRBV12-5 | . | CATGLGPGGTDTQYF
16 | TRBJ2-3 | TRBV12-3/TRBV12-4 | . | CASSLNLNGLSDTRYF
14 | TRBJ2-1 | TRBV6-5 | . | CASSSGGLYNEQFF
15 | TRBJ2-1 | TRBV11-1 | . | CGSSSSGGRGNEQFF
19 | TRBJ2-3 | TRBV11-2 | TRBD2 | CASSPGGGTSDRWVDTQYF
15 | TRBJ2-1 | TRBV20-1 | . | CSAPPLEGSYNEQFF
15 | TRBJ2-6 | TRBV15 | . | CATSRGQSGVNVLAF
15 | TRBJ1-5 | TRBV2 | TRBD1 | CASVQGAGSNEPQHF
14 | TRBJ2-1 | TRBV4-2 | . | CVNSQGGSYNEQFF
13 | TRBJ2-7 | TRBV7-8 | . | CASSLTLDYEQYF
12 | TRBJ2-1 | TRBV6-1 | . | CASRSLYNEQFF
18 | TRBJ2-1 | TRBV7-2 | TRBD2 | CASSLEGGRGDLHNEQFF
12 | TRBJ2-7 | TRBV4-1 | . | CASSQDLYEQYF
16 | TRBJ2-3 | TRBV11-2 | TRBD1 | CACSLAGQAIRDTQYF
18 | TRBJ2-2 | TRBV7-3 | TRBD1 | CASSKRASGGLNTGELFF
14 | TRBJ2-7 | TRBV28 | TRBD2 | CGSTRLAGVGEQYF
12 | TRBJ1-1 | TRBV11-2 | . | CASSPKHAEAFF
17 | TRBJ2-3 | TRBV10-3 | . | CAISESRLQAERGTQYF
15 | TRBJ2-1 | TRBV10-3 | . | CVISESAATYNEQFF
14 | TRBJ2-3 | TRBV10-3 | . | CAISTRLGTDTQYF